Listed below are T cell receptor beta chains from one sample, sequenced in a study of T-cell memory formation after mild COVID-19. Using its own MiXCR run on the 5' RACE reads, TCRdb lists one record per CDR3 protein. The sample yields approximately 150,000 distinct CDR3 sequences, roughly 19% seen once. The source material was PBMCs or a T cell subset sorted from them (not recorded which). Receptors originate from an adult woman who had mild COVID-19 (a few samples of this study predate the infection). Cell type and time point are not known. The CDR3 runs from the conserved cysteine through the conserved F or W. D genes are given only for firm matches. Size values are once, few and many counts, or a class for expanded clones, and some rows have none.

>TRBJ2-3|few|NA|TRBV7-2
CASSLGLPGTDTQYF
TGTGCCAGCAGCTTAGGTCTGCCGGGCACAGATACGCAGTATTTT
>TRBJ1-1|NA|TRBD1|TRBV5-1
CASSSRQGSRGTEAFF
TGCGCCAGCAGCTCCCGACAGGGGAGTAGGGGCACTGAAGCTTTCTTT
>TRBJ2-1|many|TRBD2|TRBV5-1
CASSFGGEQFF
TGCGCCAGCAGCTTCGGGGGGGAGCAGTTCTTC
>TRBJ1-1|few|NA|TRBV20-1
CSASQFGLNTEAFF
TGCAGTGCCAGCCAGTTTGGGCTAAACACTGAAGCTTTCTTT
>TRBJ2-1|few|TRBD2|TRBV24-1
CATRGAAGNNEQFF
TGTGCCACCAGAGGGGCAGCGGGAAACAATGAGCAGTTCTTC
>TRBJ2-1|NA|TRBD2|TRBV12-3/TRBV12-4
CASSRIGLAFNEQFF
TGTGCCAGCAGTAGAATCGGACTAGCTTTCAATGAGCAGTTCTTC
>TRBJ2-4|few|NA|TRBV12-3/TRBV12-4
CASSGPINIQYF
TGTGCCAGCAGCGGACCGATAAACATTCAGTACTTC
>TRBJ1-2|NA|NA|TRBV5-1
CASSLTPSNGYTF
TGCGCCAGCAGCTTGACGCCTTCCAATGGCTACACCTTC
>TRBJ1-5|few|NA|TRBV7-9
CASSPSGTNQPQHF
TGTGCCAGCAGCCCGTCAGGGACTAATCAGCCCCAGCATTTT
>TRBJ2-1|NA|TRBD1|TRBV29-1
CSVAAGTGPSEEQFF
TGCAGCGTAGCCGCCGGGACAGGGCCTTCGGAGGAGCAGTTCTTC
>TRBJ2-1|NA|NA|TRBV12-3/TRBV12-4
CASRADSYNEQFF
TGTGCCAGCAGGGCAGACAGTTACAATGAGCAGTTCTTC
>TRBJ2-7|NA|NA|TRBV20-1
CSAREFQGFSYEQYF
TGCAGTGCTAGAGAGTTCCAGGGCTTCTCCTACGAGCAGTACTTC
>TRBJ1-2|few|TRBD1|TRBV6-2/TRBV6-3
CASGQGAYGYTF
TGTGCCAGCGGGCAGGGGGCCTATGGCTACACCTTC
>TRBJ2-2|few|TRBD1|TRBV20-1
CSARDGQGATGELFF
TGCAGTGCTAGAGATGGACAGGGCGCTACCGGGGAGCTGTTTTTT
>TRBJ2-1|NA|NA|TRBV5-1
CASSLAPPGNEQFF
TGCGCCAGCAGCTTGGCCCCTCCAGGGAATGAGCAGTTCTTC
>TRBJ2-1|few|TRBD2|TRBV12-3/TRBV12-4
CASRPSSGMNEQFF
TGTGCCAGCAGACCCTCCAGCGGGATGAATGAGCAGTTCTTC
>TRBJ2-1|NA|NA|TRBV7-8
CASSSTRDEQFF
TGTGCCAGCAGCTCAACTAGGGATGAGCAGTTCTTC
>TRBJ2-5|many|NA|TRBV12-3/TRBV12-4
CASRGKGAETQYF
TGTGCCAGCAGGGGAAAGGGCGCGGAGACCCAGTACTTC
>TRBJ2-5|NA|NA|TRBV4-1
CASSQEYQETQYF
TGCGCCAGCAGCCAAGAGTACCAAGAGACCCAGTACTTC
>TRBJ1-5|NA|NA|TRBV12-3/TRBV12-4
CASRGLPNQPQHF
TGTGCCAGCAGAGGACTGCCCAATCAGCCCCAGCATTTT
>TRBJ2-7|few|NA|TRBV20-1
CSALPPGNWYEQYF
TGCAGTGCTCTCCCCCCCGGGAATTGGTACGAGCAGTACTTC
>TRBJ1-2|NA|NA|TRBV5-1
CASTPAGTNYGYTF
TGCGCCAGCACTCCGGCAGGGACTAACTATGGCTACACCTTC
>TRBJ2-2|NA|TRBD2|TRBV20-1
CSARVSLASAGELFF
TGCAGTGCTAGAGTCTCACTAGCGTCGGCCGGGGAGCTGTTTTTT
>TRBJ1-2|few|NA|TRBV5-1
CASSPISNYGYTF
TGCGCCAGCAGTCCTATATCGAACTATGGCTACACCTTC
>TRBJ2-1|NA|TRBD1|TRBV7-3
CASSLNRGWTYNEQFF
TGTGCCAGCAGCCTCAACAGGGGTTGGACCTACAATGAGCAGTTCTTC
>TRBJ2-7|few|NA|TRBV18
CASSPGRNTEQYF
TGTGCCAGCTCACCAGGACGGAATACTGAGCAGTACTTC
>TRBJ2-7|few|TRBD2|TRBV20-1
CSAPTSGGSAYEQYF
TGCAGTGCTCCCACTAGCGGGGGGTCGGCCTACGAGCAGTACTTC
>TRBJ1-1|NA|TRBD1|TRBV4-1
CASSQDGTVPNTEAFF
TGCGCCAGCAGCCAAGATGGGACAGTTCCGAACACTGAAGCTTTCTTT
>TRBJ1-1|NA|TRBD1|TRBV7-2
CASSSTVGQGTEAFF
TGTGCCAGCAGCTCGACCGTGGGACAGGGCACTGAAGCTTTCTTT
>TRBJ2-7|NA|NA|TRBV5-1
CASSPMGSIEQYF
TGCGCCAGCAGCCCCATGGGATCGATCGAGCAGTACTTC
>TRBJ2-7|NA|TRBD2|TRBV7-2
CASRIAGGPQYEQYF
TGTGCCAGCAGAATAGCGGGAGGGCCGCAATACGAGCAGTACTTC
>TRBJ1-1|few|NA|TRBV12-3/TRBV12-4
CASSLLNEAFF
TGTGCCAGCAGTTTGCTTAATGAAGCTTTCTTT
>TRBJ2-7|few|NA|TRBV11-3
CASSLTVGSSSYEQYF
TGTGCCAGCAGCTTAACGGTCGGGTCCAGTTCCTACGAGCAGTACTTC
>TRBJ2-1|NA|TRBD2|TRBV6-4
CASSDLTSVGQFF
TGTGCCAGCAGTGACTTAACTAGCGTTGGACAGTTCTTC
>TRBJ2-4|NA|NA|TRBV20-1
CSARGPNGAAKNIQYF
TGCAGTGCTAGAGGTCCCAACGGGGCAGCCAAAAACATTCAGTACTTC
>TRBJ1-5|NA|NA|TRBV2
CASGGLEWDPDQPQHF
TGTGCCAGCGGGGGCCTCGAGTGGGATCCCGATCAGCCCCAGCATTTT
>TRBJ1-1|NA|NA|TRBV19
CASSIGGQNTEAFF
TGTGCCAGTAGTATAGGGGGTCAGAACACTGAAGCTTTCTTT
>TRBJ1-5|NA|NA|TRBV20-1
CSAAGRTRDKQPQHF
TGCAGTGCAGCCGGCCGAACACGGGACAAACAGCCCCAGCATTTT
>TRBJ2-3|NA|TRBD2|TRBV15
CATSSWGLAGDTQYF
TGTGCCACCAGCAGTTGGGGACTAGCAGGGGATACGCAGTATTTT
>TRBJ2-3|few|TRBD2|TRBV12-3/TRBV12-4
CASRYSGGTDTQYF
TGTGCCAGCAGATATAGCGGGGGCACAGATACGCAGTATTTT
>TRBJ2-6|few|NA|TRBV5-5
CASSRSLSGANVLTF
TGTGCCAGCAGCCGGTCGCTGTCTGGGGCCAACGTCCTGACTTTC
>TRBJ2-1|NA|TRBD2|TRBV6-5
CASDPGAGGPKYNEQFF
TGTGCCAGCGACCCCGGGGCGGGAGGGCCGAAATACAATGAGCAGTTCTTC
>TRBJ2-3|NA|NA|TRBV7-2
CATRQRVSTDTQYF
TGTGCCACACGGCAGCGGGTTAGTACAGATACGCAGTATTTT
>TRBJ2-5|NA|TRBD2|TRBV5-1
CASRRTSNYQETQYF
TGCGCCAGCAGAAGGACTAGCAATTACCAAGAGACCCAGTACTTC
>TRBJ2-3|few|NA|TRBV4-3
CASSHPGDSMSQYF
TGCGCCAGCAGCCACCCGGGGGATAGTATGTCGCAGTATTTT
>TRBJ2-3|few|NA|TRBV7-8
CASSSLWRGRTDTQYF
TGTGCCAGCAGCTCACTCTGGCGGGGTCGCACAGATACGCAGTATTTT
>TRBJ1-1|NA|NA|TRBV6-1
CASSKLQGEAFF
TGTGCCAGCAGTAAATTACAGGGTGAAGCTTTCTTT
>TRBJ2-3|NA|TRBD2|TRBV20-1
CSARQLAGVLDTQYF
TGCAGTGCTAGGCAACTAGCGGGAGTCTTAGATACGCAGTATTTT
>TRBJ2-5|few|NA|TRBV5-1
CASLGLNQETQYF
TGCGCCAGCCTGGGACTTAACCAAGAGACCCAGTACTTC